This TCR beta chain originates from a study of T cells in Graves' hyperthyroidism and ophthalmopathy. Amplification of TCR beta CDR3 regions used RNA as the template. The study used the HTBI primer set for a first-round RT-PCR of the TCR CDR3. In TCRdb, the multiplex PCR reads were re-called with MiXCR into one record per CDR3 protein. The profile shows 330,000 or so distinct CDR3 sequences, roughly 20% of them singletons. Enrolled ophthalmopathy patients presented with a Clinical Activity Score of at least 3, a NOSPECS grade of at least 4, and disease duration under 3 months. This clonotype came up many times. The CDR3 length is 15 residues. Trimming took off 2 bases at V and 6 bases at J, with 13 bases between the two ends. Germline CDR1 is MGHRA and CDR2 is YSYEKL.

The chain recombines TRBV4-1 with TRBJ2-2; D uncertain. The receptor comes from a woman between 40 and 50 years old with Graves' ophthalmopathy. Sequenced sample: blood. As DNA, the CDR3 is TGCGCCAGCAGCCAATTGAATCCTCGGTCCGGGGAGCTGTTTTTT. Translating gives CASSQLNPRSGELFF.